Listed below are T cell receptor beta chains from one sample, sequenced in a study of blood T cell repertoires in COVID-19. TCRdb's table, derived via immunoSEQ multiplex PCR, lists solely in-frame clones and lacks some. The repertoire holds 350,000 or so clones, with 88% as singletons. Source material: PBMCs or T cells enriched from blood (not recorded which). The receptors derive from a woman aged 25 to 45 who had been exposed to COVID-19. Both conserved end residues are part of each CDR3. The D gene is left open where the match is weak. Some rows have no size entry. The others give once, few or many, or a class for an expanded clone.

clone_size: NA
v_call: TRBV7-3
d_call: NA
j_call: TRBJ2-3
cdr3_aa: CASSPNRVSDTQYF
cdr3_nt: TGTGCCAGCAGCCCCAACAGGGTCTCAGATACGCAGTATTTT

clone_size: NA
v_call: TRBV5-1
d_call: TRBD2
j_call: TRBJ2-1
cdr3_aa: CASSPPAGGPNEQFF
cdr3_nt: TGCGCCAGCAGCCCCCCAGCGGGAGGGCCCAATGAGCAGTTCTTC

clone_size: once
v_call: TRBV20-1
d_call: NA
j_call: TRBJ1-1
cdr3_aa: CIPAPPEAFF
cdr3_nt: TGCATCCCCGCGCCCCCTGAAGCTTTCTTT

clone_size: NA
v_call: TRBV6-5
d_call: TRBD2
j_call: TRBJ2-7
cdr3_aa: CASRLIAGVGEQYF
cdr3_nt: TGTGCCAGCAGGCTTATAGCGGGAGTAGGCGAGCAGTACTTC

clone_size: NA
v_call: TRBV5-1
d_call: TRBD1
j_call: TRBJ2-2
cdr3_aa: CASSLKTTGPGELFF
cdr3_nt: TGCGCCAGCAGCTTGAAGACGACAGGGCCCGGGGAGCTGTTTTTT

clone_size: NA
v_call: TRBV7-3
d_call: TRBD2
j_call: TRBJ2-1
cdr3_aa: CASSERGLDYNEQFF
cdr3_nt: TGTGCCAGCAGCGAAAGGGGACTAGACTACAATGAGCAGTTCTTC

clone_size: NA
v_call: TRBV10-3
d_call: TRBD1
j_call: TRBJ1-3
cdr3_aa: CAISDQTGVNTIYF
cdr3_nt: TGTGCCATCAGTGACCAGACAGGGGTCAACACCATATATTTT

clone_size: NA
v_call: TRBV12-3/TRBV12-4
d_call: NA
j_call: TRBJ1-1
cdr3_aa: CASTLPGGTEAFF
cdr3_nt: TGTGCCAGCACCCTGCCGGGGGGGACTGAAGCTTTCTTT

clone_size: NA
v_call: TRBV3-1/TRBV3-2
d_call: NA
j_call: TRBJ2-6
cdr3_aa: CASSQRSINVLTF
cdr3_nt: TGTGCCAGCAGCCAACGGTCTATCAACGTCCTGACTTTC

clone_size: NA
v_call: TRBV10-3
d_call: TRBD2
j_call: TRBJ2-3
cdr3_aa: CATTIQEAGTSGEEYF
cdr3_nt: TGTGCCACCACTATTCAGGAAGCCGGGACTAGCGGCGAGGAGTATTTT

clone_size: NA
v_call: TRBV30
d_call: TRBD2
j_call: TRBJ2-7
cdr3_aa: CAWSVAGGTYEQYF
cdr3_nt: TGTGCCTGGAGTGTGGCGGGAGGGACCTACGAGCAGTACTTC

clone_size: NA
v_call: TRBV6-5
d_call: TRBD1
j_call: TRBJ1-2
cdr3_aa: CASRDRDSGYTF
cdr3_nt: TGTGCCAGCCGCGACAGGGACAGTGGCTACACCTTC

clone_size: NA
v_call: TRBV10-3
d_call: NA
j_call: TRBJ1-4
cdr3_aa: CAITSGGVGEKLFF
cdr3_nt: TGTGCCATCACCTCTGGGGGCGTGGGTGAAAAACTGTTTTTT

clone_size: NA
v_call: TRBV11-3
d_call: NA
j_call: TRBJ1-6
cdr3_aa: CASSPRGWSNSPLHF
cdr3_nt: TGTGCCAGCAGCCCCAGGGGTTGGAGTAATTCACCCCTCCACTTT

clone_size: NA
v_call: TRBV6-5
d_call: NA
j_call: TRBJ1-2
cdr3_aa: CASSYDPSGGTYGYTF
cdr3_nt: TGTGCCAGCAGTTACGACCCGTCCGGCGGCACCTATGGCTACACCTTC

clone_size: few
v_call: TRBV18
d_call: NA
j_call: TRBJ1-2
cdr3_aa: CASSRGLGYTF
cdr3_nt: TGTGCCAGCTCCCGCGGGCTTGGCTACACCTTC

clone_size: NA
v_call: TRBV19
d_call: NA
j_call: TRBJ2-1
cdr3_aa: CASSRQGLLNEQFF
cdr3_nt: TGTGCCAGTAGTCGGCAGGGGTTACTCAATGAGCAGTTCTTC

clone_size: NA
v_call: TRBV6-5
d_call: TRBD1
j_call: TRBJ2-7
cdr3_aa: CASSSTGTVYEQYF
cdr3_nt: TGTGCCAGCAGTTCCACCGGGACAGTATACGAGCAGTACTTC